A single sample is the source of the 12 T cell receptor beta chains below, sequenced in a study of T cell changes during pregnancy in multiple sclerosis. The assay was immunoSEQ multiplex PCR, and TCRdb's table has in-frame clones only and misses some. Of 33,000 or so clones listed, about 89% were seen once; the top ten hold 11%. The input for sequencing was CD8+ T cells from peripheral blood mononuclear cells, taken in the third trimester of pregnancy. All receptors derive from a female donor with multiple sclerosis, enrolled in a pregnancy study.

V and J are TRBV7-2 and TRBJ2-1, with 9 nucleotides matching TRBD1. The germline gives CDR1 SGHTA, CDR2 FQGNSA. The CDR3 loop spans 16 amino acids. The ends lost 0 bases at V and 2 bases at J; junction bases unmatched: 2. Written as DNA, the CDR3 is TGTGCCAGCAGCTTAGCGGACAGGGGACCCTACAATGAGCAGTTCTTC. This encodes CASSLADRGPYNEQFF. The variable domain in full, completed from reference TRBV7-2 and TRBJ2-1, reads GAGVSQSPSNKVTEKGKDVELRCDPISGHTALYWYRQSLGQGLEFLIYFQGNSAPDKSGLPSDRFSAERTGGSVSTLTIQRTQQEDSAVYLCASSLADRGPYNEQFFGPGTRLTVL.

The rearrangement links TRBV10-3 to TRBJ1-2, with 8 bases fitting TRBD1. The ends lost 3 bases at V and 6 bases at J; junction bases unmatched: 0. In germline, CDR1 is ENHRY, CDR2 SYGVKD. This CDR3 has 12 amino acids. The CDR3 spells CAISEQGDGYTF. The CDR3 DNA is TGTGCCATCAGTGAACAGGGGGATGGCTACACCTTC.

The chain recombines TRBV27 with TRBJ2-3, with 8 bases aligning to TRBD2. Trimming took 6 bases from V and 4 from J; bases not matched to a gene: 6. The CDR3 is made up of 14 amino acids. The germline V gene encodes CDR1 MNHEY and CDR2 SMNVEV (reference sequence). CDR3 sequence (DNA): TGTGCCAGCAGGATAGCGGGAATCGCAGATACGCAGTATTTT. Protein product: CASRIAGIADTQYF.

For this clone: The junction does not match germline at one end; this may be a read error. The chain links TRBV7-2 to TRBJ2-7, with 11 bases fitting TRBD2. Germline CDR1 SGHTA, CDR2 FQGNSA. CDR3 length: 14 amino acids. The DNA for the CDR3 is TGTGCCGGCAGCTTAACTAGCGGGAGTCGCGAGCAGTACTTC. Protein: CAGSLTSGSREQYF.

CDR3 nucleotide sequence: TGTGCCAGCAGCTTAAAGGGGGTTAGGCGGCGGGAGTTCCACGGGGAGCTGTTTTTT. Translating it yields CASSLKGVRRREFHGELFF. This sequence joins TRBV7-3 and TRBJ2-2; D is possibly TRBD2 (7 bases). The CDR3 has 19 residues. Germline CDR1 reads SGHTA; CDR2 reads FQGTGA. V lost 1 base, J lost 7 bases, and 25 bases lay in between.

The chain joins TRBV6-1 to TRBJ1-2; D not certain. CDR1 MNHNS and CDR2 SASEGT come from the germline V gene. The CDR3 has 11 residues. V lost 8 bases to trimming and J lost 4 bases, with 8 bases between them. CDR3 nucleotide sequence: TGTGCCAGCGATAGAGGCTATGGCTACACCTTC. Protein sequence: CASDRGYGYTF.

This clone occurred a few times. The chain carries TRBV7-2 and TRBJ2-7; the D gene is possibly TRBD1 (6 bases). Germline V gene sequence: CDR1 SGHTA, CDR2 FQGNSA. The CDR3 is 14 residues long. Trimming cost V 3 bases and J 0 bases, with 9 bases left between them. The CDR3 loop is CASSFWDNSYEQYF. The CDR3 coding sequence is TGTGCCAGCAGCTTTTGGGACAACTCCTACGAGCAGTACTTC.

This chain uses TRBV14 with TRBJ1-4; no definite D call. This CDR3 comprises 14 residues. Trimming removed 3 bases at V and 4 bases at J, with 9 bases between. The germline CDR1 and CDR2 sequences are SGHDN and FVKESK. CDR3 in DNA: TGTGCCAGCAGCCACGGCAGGCGTAATGAAAAACTGTTTTTT. Translated, it gives CASSHGRRNEKLFF.

This chain uses TRBV5-1 with TRBJ1-6; no clear D gene. The length of the CDR3 is 13 residues. Germline V CDR1 and CDR2: SGHRS, YFSETQ. The V and J ends lost 0 bases and 8 bases respectively, with 6 bases between them. In DNA form, the CDR3 reads TGCGCCAGCAGCTTGGTGCGGGATTCACCCCTCCACTTT. Translated, it gives CASSLVRDSPLHF.

This rearrangement joins TRBV6-1 to TRBJ2-3, with D maybe TRBD1 (5 bases). V was shortened by 1 base and J by 4 bases, with 9 bases between the two germline ends. Germline CDR1 is MNHNS and CDR2 is SASEGT. This CDR3 is 14 amino acids long. The CDR3 spells CASSEEGPADTQYF. The CDR3 DNA reads as TGTGCCAGCAGTGAAGAGGGGCCCGCAGATACGCAGTATTTT.

The chain joins TRBV2 to TRBJ2-3, with a tentative D call TRBD2 (6 bases). The germline V gene has CDR1 SNHLY and CDR2 FYNNEI. V dropped 7 bases and J dropped 8 bases, with 16 bases sitting between them. The CDR3 extends over 13 amino acids. The chain's CDR3 is CASTESKAGTQYF. CDR3 nucleotide sequence: TGTGCCAGCACCGAGTCAAAAGCGGGTACGCAGTATTTT. The full variable domain, its missing parts supplied by reference TRBV2 and TRBJ2-3, is EPEVTQTPSHQVTQMGQEVILRCVPISNHLYFYWYRQILGQKVEFLVSFYNNEISEKSEIFDDQFSVERPDGSNFTLKIRSTKLEDSAMYFCASTESKAGTQYFGPGTRLTVL.

This clone has more than one count but fewer than ten. V gene TRBV27 combines with J gene TRBJ2-7; 8 nucleotides agree with TRBD1. The V and J ends lost 6 bases and 2 bases, in that order; junction bases with no gene match: 3. Per the germline V gene, CDR1 is MNHEY and CDR2 is SMNVEV (reference sequence). This CDR3 comprises 13 residues. CDR3 DNA sequence: TGTGCCAGCAGGGACAGGGATGCCTACGAGCAGTACTTC. Translating it yields CASRDRDAYEQYF.